These T cell receptor beta chains were read from a single sample in a study of yellow fever vaccine responses in identical twins. TCRdb itself ran the RT-PCR reads through MiXCR, one entry per CDR3 protein. Seen here are around 16,000 distinct CDR3 sequences, approximately 78% observed once, and the top ten hold about 1.7%. The input for sequencing was T cells from blood (PBMCs), unsorted or a sorted subset (not recorded which), taken before or after yellow fever vaccination (not recorded which). The receptors originated from a woman in her late teens or twenties who received the yellow fever vaccine. The CDR3 runs from the conserved cysteine through the conserved F or W.

TRBV11-2,TRBJ2-2,CASSLGRDTGELFF
TRBV15,TRBJ1-1,CATSRVTVNTEAFF
TRBV12-2,TRBJ2-5,CASRLVWTGVWICARETQYF
TRBV5-5,TRBJ2-7,CASSLSSGPYEQYF
TRBV18,TRBJ1-2,CASSTDLNYGYTF
TRBV10-3,TRBJ2-7,CAISGDSPYEQYF
TRBV4-3,TRBJ2-4,CASSQDLGRMGVKNIQYF
TRBV28,TRBJ1-1,CASKPQGTEAFF
TRBV11-1,TRBJ2-2,CASSSNRDRNTGELFF
TRBV15,TRBJ1-6,CATTDRNNSPLHF
TRBV27,TRBJ2-3,CASSFGDTQYF
TRBV28,TRBJ2-5,CASAPGVLETQYF
TRBV18,TRBJ2-3,CASSSFSAGDTDTQYF
TRBV30,TRBJ2-7,CAWKKAGGNTYEQYF
TRBV11-1,TRBJ2-1,CASSQAGSYNEQFF
TRBV10-3,TRBJ1-3,CAISESISIGVSGNTIYF
TRBV11-1,TRBJ2-2,CASSLSIAGNTGELFF
TRBV19,TRBJ2-7,CASSGRDILQYEQYF
TRBV11-2,TRBJ2-7,CASSLGTGSGYEQYF
TRBV20-1,TRBJ2-3,CSARPLGDTQYF
TRBV20-1,TRBJ2-1,CSVASLRDNEQFF
TRBV29-1,TRBJ2-5,CSVEEGFKGEEETQYF
TRBV4-3,TRBJ2-5,CASSQEYAETQYF
TRBV9,TRBJ2-3,CASSAGTSGMDTQYF
TRBV29-1,TRBJ2-3,CSVEGPGLAGVDTQYF
TRBV6-5,TRBJ1-1,CASSYSTMGGTEAFF
TRBV18,TRBJ2-3,CASSPGLAGADTQYF
TRBV18,TRBJ1-5,CASSPEPRVNSNQPQHF
TRBV5-1,TRBJ2-1,CASSLMAGWNNEQFF
TRBV11-2,TRBJ2-7,CASSLQPAYEQYF
TRBV28,TRBJ2-6,CASSRADSVSGANVLTF
TRBV28,TRBJ2-7,CASSPLRGAYEQYF